A single sample is the source of the 24 T cell receptor beta chains below, sequenced in a study of T cells after yellow fever vaccination (dated by TCRdb to between 2018 and 2021). The library was obtained by 5' RACE. Instrument on record: Illumina HiSeq 2500. TCRdb passed the public sequencing reads through fastp at Q25 and MiXCR, retaining productive beta sequences. A single entry per CDR3 protein holds the most common genes and DNA from its merged rows. Across this sample there are roughly 120,000 distinct CDR3 sequences, with roughly 8.4% seen only once. About 25% of the sample is in the top ten clones. The treatment or condition label of this sample denotes: live attenuated yellow fever vaccine strain. Sequencing used CD8+ T cells sorted from PBMCs, obtained 45 days after the yellow fever booster vaccination. The origin of the receptors is a man aged 30 to 45 who received the YFV17D yellow fever vaccine.

The rearrangement joins TRBV21-1 to TRBJ2-2; the table's D gene call, TRBD1, was not cross checked with the DNA. TRBV21-1 is classified as a pseudogene. The CDR3 sequence is 14 residues long. The CDR3 loop reads CASRLRGQGGELFF. In DNA, the CDR3 is TGTGCCAGCAGATTGAGGGGGCAGGGCGGGGAGCTGTTTTTT.

In its sample, this clonotype was seen many times. CDR3 sequence (DNA): TGCAGTGCTAGAGGGACTAGCGAGACCTACGAGCAGTACTTC. Its protein product is CSARGTSETYEQYF. The V and J genes are TRBV20-1 and TRBJ2-7; 9 nucleotides agree with TRBD2. There are 14 residues in the CDR3. Germline V CDR1 and CDR2: DFQATT, SNEGSKA (reference sequence). With V trimmed by 1 base and J by 2 bases, 3 bases remained unmatched.

Many counts were recorded for this clonotype. The V gene is TRBV27, the J gene TRBJ2-1, with 10 bases matching TRBD2. CDR3 length equals 15 residues. Germline V lookup: CDR1 MNHEY, CDR2 SMNVEV (reference sequence). The J segment lost 7 bases and the V segment lost 2 bases, leaving 5 bases of the junction unmatched. DNA for the CDR3: TGTGCCAGCAGTTTAAGGGTAGCGGGAGGTAATGAGCAGTTCTTC. This codes for CASSLRVAGGNEQFF.

In this sample, this clonotype turned up many times. The chain carries TRBV4-1 and TRBJ1-4; 8 nucleotides line up with TRBD1. Germline-derived CDR1 and CDR2 are MGHRA and YSYEKL. The CDR3 has 15 residues. J lost 6 bases, V lost 1 base, and 4 bases had no gene match. CDR3 DNA sequence: TGCGCCAGCAGCCAAGTGGGGACAGGAGATGAAAAACTGTTTTTT. It specifies CASSQVGTGDEKLFF.

The sample holds many counts of this clonotype. The genes are TRBV7-8 and TRBJ2-5; 10 nucleotides agree with TRBD1. The V and J ends lost 7 bases and 4 bases, in that order; junction bases with no gene match: 6. The CDR3 extends over 14 amino acids. Germline CDR1 is SGHVS and CDR2 is FQNEAQ. The CDR3, as DNA: TGTGCCAGCATCCGCGGGACAGGGGTAGAGACCCAGTACTTC. Its protein is CASIRGTGVETQYF.

This clonotype was counted many times. The rearrangement uses TRBV6-2 or TRBV6-3 and TRBJ2-1; 8 nucleotides align to TRBD2. There are 14 residues in the CDR3. In germline, CDR1 is MNHEY, CDR2 SVGEGT. The V and J ends lost 6 bases and 2 bases, in that order; junction bases with no gene match: 3. In DNA, the CDR3 is TGTGCCAGCAGCAATAGCGGGGCCTACAATGAGCAGTTCTTC. This translates into CASSNSGAYNEQFF.

This clonotype was found many times. The V call is TRBV20-1, the J call TRBJ2-1; a possible D gene is TRBD2 (5 bases). The CDR3 is 15 amino acids. CDR1 is DFQATT and CDR2 is SNEGSKA in the germline V gene (reference sequence). The germline V and J ends were trimmed by 3 bases and 5 bases, with 17 bases remaining between them. The CDR3 spells CSARGKTGRDNEQFF. CDR3 nucleotides: TGCAGTGCTAGGGGGAAAACGGGAAGGGACAATGAGCAGTTCTTC.

This clonotype was seen ten or more times. This chain joins TRBV2 and TRBJ2-7; 10 nucleotides agree with TRBD2. The ends lost 6 bases at V and 3 bases at J; junction bases unmatched: 8. CDR1 and CDR2 from the germline V gene are SNHLY and FYNNEI. The CDR3 covers 15 residues. CDR3 nucleotide sequence: TGTGCCAGCAGCGAATTAGCGGGAGGTGGCTACGAGCAGTACTTC. It codes for CASSELAGGGYEQYF.

The table lists this clonotype with a few counts. CDR3 DNA: TGTGCCAGCAGCCACCCGAAGGGGTTTCTCGATAATACGCAGTATTTT. Protein: CASSHPKGFLDNTQYF. The rearrangement joins TRBV7-2 to TRBJ2-3, with a tentative D call TRBD1 (5 bases). The CDR3 has 16 residues. V lost 5 bases, J lost 7 bases, and 22 bases lay in between. CDR1 is SGHTA, CDR2 FQGNSA, per germline. Variable domain in full (rest from reference TRBV7-2 and TRBJ2-3): GAGVSQSPSNKVTEKGKDVELRCDPISGHTALYWYRQSLGQGLEFLIYFQGNSAPDKSGLPSDRFSAERTGGSVSTLTIQRTQQEDSAVYLCASSHPKGFLDNTQYFGPGTRLTVL.

This clonotype was counted ten times or more. The chain recombines TRBV19 with TRBJ2-1; TRBD2 agrees at 12 bases. The V gene end was trimmed by 7 bases and the J gene end by 7 bases; junction bases not matched to a gene: 8. Germline lookup yields CDR1 LNHDA and CDR2 SQIVND (reference sequence). The CDR3 sequence is 15 residues long. CDR3 nucleotides: TGTGCCAGTAACGGACTAGCGGGAAATTTGAATGAGCAGTTCTTC. Its translation is CASNGLAGNLNEQFF.

The gene calls are TRBV28 and TRBJ2-1; 16 bases map to TRBD2. The CDR3 runs to 20 residues. J lost 8 bases, V lost 2 bases, and 15 bases had no gene match. Germline V lookup: CDR1 MDHEN, CDR2 SYDVKM. CDR3: CASSLTVGLAGGTGRHEQFF. The CDR3 nucleotides read TGTGCCAGCAGTTTAACCGTGGGACTAGCGGGAGGGACAGGGAGACATGAGCAGTTCTTC. The full variable domain, its missing parts supplied by reference TRBV28 and TRBJ2-1, is DVKVTQSSRYLVKRTGEKVFLECVQDMDHENMFWYRQDPGLGLRLIYFSYDVKMKEKGDIPEGYSVSREKKERFSLILESASTNQTSMYLCASSLTVGLAGGTGRHEQFFGPGTRLTVL.

This clonotype is a singleton in its sample. This sequence joins TRBV14 and TRBJ2-1; D possibly corresponds to TRBD2 (5 bases). V lost 4 bases to trimming and J lost 6 bases, with 13 bases between them. Germline V lookup: CDR1 SGHDN, CDR2 FVKESK. The CDR3 has 14 amino acids. Written as DNA, the CDR3 is TGTGCCAGCAGCCCCGGGGTGCTCTGCAATGAGCAGTTCTTC. Its translation is CASSPGVLCNEQFF.

This clonotype was counted ten times or more. This chain links TRBV12-3 or TRBV12-4 with TRBJ2-7, with D uncertain. The V end was cut by 3 bases, the J end by 1 base, with 7 bases between. The length of the CDR3 is 13 residues. CDR3 amino acids: CASSLGQSYEQYF. CDR3 bases: TGTGCCAGCAGTTTGGGTCAGTCCTACGAGCAGTACTTC.

Only a few counts were recorded for this clonotype. The chain uses TRBV30 and TRBJ1-1; D possibly corresponds to TRBD1 (6 bases). The CDR3 loop spans 15 amino acids. The germline V and J ends were trimmed by 0 bases and 4 bases, with 15 bases remaining between them. Germline-derived CDR1 and CDR2 are GTSNPN and SVGIG (reference sequence). CDR3 nucleotides: TGTGCCTGGAGTGTACGGAGGGGGTTGAGCACTGAAGCTTTCTTT. It encodes CAWSVRRGLSTEAFF. The full variable domain, completed using reference TRBV30 and TRBJ1-1, is SQTIHQWPATLVQPVGSPLSLECTVEGTSNPNLYWYRQAAGRGLQLLFYSVGIGQISSEVPQNLSASRPQDRQFILSSKKLLLSDSGFYLCAWSVRRGLSTEAFFGQGTRLTVV.

The rearrangement uses TRBV4-3 and TRBJ2-5; D possibly uses TRBD1 or TRBD2 (6 bases each). CDR3 length equals 17 residues. Trimming pared 1 base from V and 5 bases from J, leaving 20 bases between. Germline values: CDR1 LGHNA, CDR2 YSLEER. In nucleotides, the CDR3 is TGCGCCAGCAGCCAAGTCTTTCCCCGGGGGCCGCGGGAGACCCAGTACTTC. Its translation: CASSQVFPRGPRETQYF.

V and J are TRBV7-9 and TRBJ2-7, with a tentative D call TRBD2 (6 bases). The germline gives CDR1 SEHNR, CDR2 FQNEAQ (reference sequence). CDR3 length equals 13 residues. Trimming cost V 5 bases and J 3 bases, with 11 bases left between them. The DNA for the CDR3 is TGTGCCAGCAGCCACTCGGGGGACTACGAGCAGTACTTC. Its translation: CASSHSGDYEQYF.

Many counts were recorded for this clonotype. V gene TRBV6-1 combines with J gene TRBJ2-2; 12 positions agree with TRBD2. After removal of 7 bases from V and 5 bases from J, the junction contained 5 bases not matched to a gene. Germline V gene data show CDR1 as MNHNS and CDR2 as SASEGT. CDR3 length: 15 residues. CDR3 protein: CASKLAGGGTGELFF. For the CDR3, the DNA is TGTGCCAGCAAACTAGCGGGAGGTGGTACCGGGGAGCTGTTTTTT.

The sample holds many counts of this clonotype. This chain connects TRBV7-2 to TRBJ2-3; the D gene is possibly TRBD2 (6 bases). The V end was cut by 3 bases, the J end by 1 base, with 8 bases between. The CDR3 is made up of 14 amino acids. CDR1 and CDR2 from the germline V gene are SGHTA and FQGNSA. The CDR3 region has the DNA TGTGCCAGCAGCTTTAGCGGAGGCACAGATACGCAGTATTTT. This gives the protein CASSFSGGTDTQYF.

At least ten counts were recorded for this clonotype. The V gene is TRBV20-1, the J gene TRBJ2-1; D gene unclear. V was pared by 3 bases and J by 6 bases, with 9 bases between. The CDR3 is made up of 12 amino acids. Germline CDR1 is DFQATT and CDR2 is SNEGSKA (reference sequence). The CDR3, as DNA: TGCAGTGCTAGGGCCGGTGGCAATGAGCAGTTCTTC. As protein: CSARAGGNEQFF.

This clonotype showed up many times. The genes are TRBV19 and TRBJ2-1; TRBD2 matches 8 bases. The CDR3 spans 16 residues. The ends lost 3 bases at V and 2 bases at J; junction bases unmatched: 6. Germline lookup yields CDR1 LNHDA and CDR2 SQIVND (reference sequence). The CDR3 spells CASSIFAGGTYNEQFF. Written as DNA, the CDR3 is TGTGCCAGTAGTATTTTTGCGGGAGGAACCTACAATGAGCAGTTCTTC. The full variable domain, its missing parts supplied by reference TRBV19 and TRBJ2-1, is DGGITQSPKYLFRKEGQNVTLSCEQNLNHDAMYWYRQDPGQGLRLIYYSQIVNDFQKGDIAEGYSVSREKKESFPLTVTSAQKNPTAFYLCASSIFAGGTYNEQFFGPGTRLTVL.

This sequence joins TRBV4-3 and TRBJ2-7, with D uncertain. Germline lookup yields CDR1 LGHNA and CDR2 YSLEER. The CDR3 length is 14 residues. V lost 0 bases, J lost 0 bases, and 6 bases lay in between. CDR3 loop: CASSQDSNSYEQYF. The DNA for the CDR3 is TGCGCCAGCAGCCAAGACAGCAACTCCTACGAGCAGTACTTC.

This clonotype was counted ten times or more. This chain uses TRBV7-2 with TRBJ1-2; weak D call: TRBD1 (6 bases). V was pared by 5 bases and J by 2 bases, with 9 bases between. Germline values: CDR1 SGHTA, CDR2 FQGNSA. The CDR3 consists of 13 residues. CDR3 sequence (DNA): TGTGCCAGCAGCCTAGGGGGGAACTATGGCTACACCTTC. This gives the protein CASSLGGNYGYTF.

This chain uses TRBV7-8 with TRBJ2-2; D is ambiguous. Germline assignment: CDR1 SGHVS and CDR2 FQNEAQ. V lost 4 bases to trimming and J lost 5 bases, with 11 bases between them. The CDR3 loop spans 14 amino acids. The chain's CDR3 is CASSSPLGTGELFF. The DNA of the CDR3 is TGTGCCAGCAGCTCCCCATTGGGGACCGGGGAGCTGTTTTTT.

At least ten counts were recorded for this clonotype. The chain's CDR3 is CSLQAWSYEQYF. The DNA for the CDR3 is TGCTCCCTCCAGGCATGGAGCTACGAGCAGTACTTC. This sequence joins TRBV20-1 and TRBJ2-7; D call uncertain. CDR3 length equals 12 residues. Germline V gene sequence: CDR1 DFQATT, CDR2 SNEGSKA (reference sequence).